This TCR beta chain was observed in a study of regulatory T cells in long-lasting Graves disease. Sample time point: newly diagnosed GD, antithyroid drugs for less than 3 months. RNA extracted from PBMCs served as the sequencing template. Through Arm-PCR of CDR3 regions and iRepertoire HTBI primers, TCR beta libraries were built. TCRdb reanalysed the multiplex PCR reads using MiXCR and keeps one entry per CDR3 protein. The data contain about half a million distinct CDR3 sequences, around 12% of them singletons. V lost 5 bases, J lost 4 bases, and 17 bases lay in between. Looked up from germline, CDR1 is MDHEN and CDR2 is SYDVKM. The CDR3 is 15 residues long. This clonotype was counted at least ten times. In addition, the sample was reused for a study of T cells in Graves' hyperthyroidism and ophthalmopathy. That report adds: Blood also carried most thyroid clonotypes expanded above 0.001.

The sequenced sample was peripheral blood mononuclear cells (PBMCs), obtained at new diagnosis, from a patient treated with antithyroid drugs. The receptor was isolated from a woman between 25 and 40 years old with Graves disease. The chain carries TRBV28 and TRBJ1-2, with D tentatively TRBD1 (5 bases). CDR3: CASSPYGRVGYGYTF. CDR3 nucleotides: TGTGCCAGCAGTCCCTACGGCAGGGTTGGCTATGGCTACACCTTC.